These 5 T cell receptor beta chains came from one sample sequenced in a study of cytomegalovirus exposure and HLA in healthy donors. Both 60 Vbeta primers and 13 Jbeta primers went into the PCR. The method was immunoSEQ multiplex PCR; TCRdb's version includes in-frame clones alone and lacks a portion of them. The table records some 99,000 clones, around 70% of them present only once. The source material was PBMCs. Every receptor here comes from a woman aged 70-85 years in good health and CMV-seropositive.

The chain recombines TRBV30 with TRBJ1-1; D is perhaps TRBD1 (5 bases). V lost 7 bases and J 4 bases, leaving 16 bases between the germline ends. The CDR3 contains 13 residues. Per germline, CDR1 GTSNPN and CDR2 SVGIG (reference sequence). The CDR3 sequence: CALGRGFGTEAFF. CDR3 coding DNA: TGTGCCTTGGGGAGGGGTTTCGGCACTGAAGCTTTCTTT.

This clone was detected a few times. The chain is built from TRBV6-5 and TRBJ1-6; 9 nucleotides line up with TRBD1. V shed 4 bases and J 7 bases; nucleotides not matched to a gene: 8. The CDR3 sequence is 16 residues long. Germline CDR1 MNHEY, CDR2 SVGAGI. The CDR3 nucleotides are TGTGCCAGCAGTTCCCAGGACAGGGGCAGAAATTCACCCCTCCACTTT. Translation: CASSSQDRGRNSPLHF.

V is TRBV14 and J is TRBJ1-2, with no clear D. CDR3 length equals 12 residues. CDR1 SGHDN and CDR2 FVKESK come from the germline V gene. V dropped 5 bases and J dropped 4 bases, with 8 bases sitting between them. The CDR3 loop is CASSTLGYGYTF. In DNA, the CDR3 is TGTGCCAGCAGCACCCTCGGCTATGGCTACACCTTC.

The chain is built from TRBV5-5 and TRBJ1-1; 7 bases align to TRBD1. The CDR3 extends over 13 amino acids. Germline assignment: CDR1 SGHKS and CDR2 YYEKEE (reference sequence). V trimming: 10 bases; J trimming: 5 bases; junction bases outside the gene matches: 11. The CDR3 DNA is TGTGCCTCGAAGGGACAGATAACGACTGAAGCTTTCTTT. This codes for CASKGQITTEAFF.

The J gene is TRBJ2-6, the V gene TRBV5-1; 7 positions agree with TRBD2. CDR1 is SGHRS and CDR2 is YFSETQ in the germline V gene. CDR3 length equals 17 residues. J lost 0 bases, V lost 5 bases, and 8 bases had no gene match. CDR3 residues: CASSPGTTSSGANVLTF. CDR3 sequence (DNA): TGCGCCAGCAGTCCCGGGACTACCAGCTCTGGGGCCAACGTCCTGACTTTC. Drawing the rest from reference TRBV5-1 and TRBJ2-6, the complete variable domain is KAGVTQTPRYLIKTRGQQVTLSCSPISGHRSVSWYQQTPGQGLQFLFEYFSETQRNKGNFPGRFSGRQFSNSRSEMNVSTLELGDSALYLCASSPGTTSSGANVLTFGAGSRLTVL.